The source of this T cell receptor (beta chain) is a study of T cell responses to AZD1222 COVID-19 vaccine. Trimming removed 1 base at V and 3 bases at J, with 12 bases between. This CDR3 comprises 15 residues. Germline V CDR1 and CDR2: LGHNA, YNFKEQ. Details on this clone: Antigen: not known.

Profiling relied on immunoSEQ multiplex PCR, and the TCRdb table lists in-frame clones only, not all of them. The sample lists 200,000 to 250,000 clones; about 93% were seen once. Overall study findings and caveats: White British ancestry dominated among donors, who included more females, and clonal diversity was possibly underestimated.

The receptor was derived from an adult in good health. V and J are TRBV4-2 and TRBJ1-1; D is ambiguous. The sample was peripheral blood, taken on day 0 of MenACWY control vaccination. The CDR3 here is CASSQGTAEDTEAFF. The DNA of the CDR3 is TGTGCCAGCAGCCAAGGGACCGCTGAGGACACTGAAGCTTTCTTT.